Listed below are T cell receptor beta chains from one sample, sequenced in a study of cytomegalovirus exposure and HLA in healthy donors. Profiling relied on immunoSEQ multiplex PCR, and the TCRdb table lists in-frame clones only, not all of them. Of 150,000 to 200,000 clones in the sample, around 79% were seen once. The sample taken for sequencing was PBMCs. The receptors come from a woman aged 45-59 years in good health and CMV-seronegative. The CDR3 runs from the conserved cysteine through the conserved F or W. A D gene is named only where the DNA matches it firmly. Only some rows state a clone size, as once, few, many or a class for expanded clones.

clone_size: few; j_call: TRBJ2-5; d_call: .; v_call: TRBV30; cdr3_aa: CAWSFSGSETQYF; cdr3_nt: TGTGCCTGGAGTTTTTCAGGTTCGGAGACCCAGTACTTC
clone_size: .; j_call: TRBJ2-3; d_call: .; v_call: TRBV9; cdr3_aa: CASSVSGHSTDTQYF; cdr3_nt: TGTGCCAGCAGCGTATCGGGACACAGCACAGATACGCAGTATTTT
clone_size: .; j_call: TRBJ1-5; d_call: .; v_call: TRBV5-5; cdr3_aa: CASSYLRIAGESNQPQHF; cdr3_nt: TGTGCCAGCAGCTATTTGCGGATAGCGGGGGAGAGCAATCAGCCCCAGCATTTT
clone_size: .; j_call: TRBJ2-3; d_call: TRBD2; v_call: TRBV5-1; cdr3_aa: CASSPWTSGNTDTQYF; cdr3_nt: TGCGCCAGCAGCCCATGGACTAGCGGGAACACAGATACGCAGTATTTT
clone_size: .; j_call: TRBJ2-1; d_call: TRBD2; v_call: TRBV28; cdr3_aa: CASRSLSGSSEQFF; cdr3_nt: TGTGCCAGCAGGAGTCTTAGCGGGAGTTCTGAGCAGTTCTTC
clone_size: .; j_call: TRBJ2-5; d_call: TRBD2; v_call: TRBV28; cdr3_aa: CASSGAGLAGQETQYF; cdr3_nt: TGTGCCAGCAGTGGAGCCGGACTAGCGGGACAAGAGACCCAGTACTTC
clone_size: .; j_call: TRBJ1-2; d_call: .; v_call: TRBV10-3; cdr3_aa: CAISAGDGYTF; cdr3_nt: TGTGCCATCAGTGCAGGGGATGGCTACACCTTC
clone_size: .; j_call: TRBJ1-5; d_call: TRBD1; v_call: TRBV27; cdr3_aa: CASSSTGGVEPQHF; cdr3_nt: TGTGCCAGCAGTTCCACAGGGGGCGTTGAGCCCCAGCATTTT
clone_size: .; j_call: TRBJ2-5; d_call: .; v_call: TRBV7-2; cdr3_aa: CASSPYQETQYF; cdr3_nt: TGTGCCAGCAGCCCGTACCAAGAGACCCAGTACTTC
clone_size: .; j_call: TRBJ2-1; d_call: .; v_call: TRBV29-1; cdr3_aa: CSVLGGREQFF; cdr3_nt: TGCAGCGTTCTAGGGGGTCGTGAGCAGTTCTTC
clone_size: .; j_call: TRBJ1-1; d_call: .; v_call: TRBV7-8; cdr3_aa: CASSLATHGSDTEAFF; cdr3_nt: TGTGCCAGCAGCTTAGCTACCCACGGGTCGGACACTGAAGCTTTCTTT
clone_size: .; j_call: TRBJ1-2; d_call: TRBD1; v_call: TRBV28; cdr3_aa: CATGTGGSYGYTF; cdr3_nt: TGTGCCACCGGGACAGGTGGGAGCTATGGCTACACCTTC
clone_size: .; j_call: TRBJ2-2; d_call: .; v_call: TRBV7-3; cdr3_aa: CASSPQGLGTGELFF; cdr3_nt: TGTGCCAGCAGCCCCCAGGGTTTGGGCACCGGGGAGCTGTTTTTT
clone_size: .; j_call: TRBJ2-3; d_call: TRBD2; v_call: TRBV23-1; cdr3_aa: CASSSPGLGITDTQYF; cdr3_nt: TGCGCCAGCAGTTCCCCGGGACTAGGAATCACAGATACGCAGTATTTT
clone_size: once; j_call: TRBJ2-7; d_call: .; v_call: TRBV11-2; cdr3_aa: CASSLELNGIYEQYF; cdr3_nt: TGTGCCAGCAGCTTAGAACTTAACGGGATTTACGAGCAGTACTTC
clone_size: .; j_call: TRBJ2-7; d_call: .; v_call: TRBV13; cdr3_aa: CASSLEGEEGEQYF; cdr3_nt: TGTGCCAGCAGCTTAGAAGGGGAAGAAGGAGAGCAGTACTTC
clone_size: .; j_call: TRBJ2-1; d_call: .; v_call: TRBV28; cdr3_aa: CASSWGLGYNEQFF; cdr3_nt: TGTGCCAGCAGTTGGGGGCTAGGCTACAATGAGCAGTTCTTC
clone_size: .; j_call: TRBJ1-5; d_call: TRBD1; v_call: TRBV19; cdr3_aa: CASSIQGDRNQPQHF; cdr3_nt: TGTGCCAGTAGTATTCAGGGGGACCGCAATCAGCCCCAGCATTTT
clone_size: .; j_call: TRBJ1-2; d_call: .; v_call: TRBV9; cdr3_aa: CASSVGRPDYGYTF; cdr3_nt: TGTGCCAGCAGCGTAGGCAGGCCTGACTATGGCTACACCTTC
clone_size: .; j_call: TRBJ2-5; d_call: TRBD1; v_call: TRBV10-3; cdr3_aa: CAISESNRGPQETQYF; cdr3_nt: TGTGCCATCAGTGAGTCAAACAGGGGACCCCAAGAGACCCAGTACTTC
clone_size: .; j_call: TRBJ2-7; d_call: .; v_call: TRBV2; cdr3_aa: CASSGQTYPYEQYF; cdr3_nt: TGTGCCAGCAGTGGACAAACCTACCCCTACGAGCAGTACTTC
clone_size: once; j_call: TRBJ2-7; d_call: .; v_call: TRBV19; cdr3_aa: CASSIKTRTSSYEQYF; cdr3_nt: TGTGCCAGTAGTATAAAGACAAGAACCAGCTCCTACGAGCAGTACTTC